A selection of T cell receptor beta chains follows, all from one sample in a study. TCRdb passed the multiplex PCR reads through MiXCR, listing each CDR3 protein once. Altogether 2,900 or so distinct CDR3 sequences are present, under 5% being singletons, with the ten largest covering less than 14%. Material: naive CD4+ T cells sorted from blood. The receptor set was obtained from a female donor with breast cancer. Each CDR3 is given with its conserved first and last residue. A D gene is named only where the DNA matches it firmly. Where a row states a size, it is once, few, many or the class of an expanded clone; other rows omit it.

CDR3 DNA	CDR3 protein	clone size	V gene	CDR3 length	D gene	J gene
TGTGCCAGCAGCCCTGTCAATACTAGAGATGGCTACACCTTC	CASSPVNTRDGYTF	many	TRBV12-3/TRBV12-4	14	NA	TRBJ1-2
TGTGCCAGCAGTCCGGGACAGGGCTCCGTCGCGAACACCTTC	CASSPGQGSVANTF	medium-sized	TRBV12-3/TRBV12-4	14	TRBD1	TRBJ1-2
TGTGCCAGCAGTTTAAGTCTTAACTATGGCTACACCTTC	CASSLSLNYGYTF	medium-sized	TRBV12-3/TRBV12-4	13	NA	TRBJ1-2
TGTGCCAGCAGTTTCCCCGACAGGGCGGGCTATGGCTACACCTTC	CASSFPDRAGYGYTF	medium-sized	TRBV12-3/TRBV12-4	15	TRBD1	TRBJ1-2
TGTGCCAGCAAGATCCGGGACAGGGGCTATGGCTACACCTTC	CASKIRDRGYGYTF	medium-sized	TRBV12-3/TRBV12-4	14	TRBD1	TRBJ1-2
TGTGCCAGCAGACGGACCGGGACAGGCTATGGCTACACCTTC	CASRRTGTGYGYTF	medium-sized	TRBV12-3/TRBV12-4	14	TRBD1	TRBJ1-2
TGTGCCAGCAGTTACCGGAGTCGGAACTATGGCTACACCTTC	CASSYRSRNYGYTF	medium-sized	TRBV12-3/TRBV12-4	14	NA	TRBJ1-2
TGTGCCAGCAGCAGGGACCTTAACTATGGCTACACCTTC	CASSRDLNYGYTF	medium-sized	TRBV12-3/TRBV12-4	13	NA	TRBJ1-2
TGTGCCAGCAGTTTACTCGACAGGAATGGCTACACCTTC	CASSLLDRNGYTF	medium-sized	TRBV12-3/TRBV12-4	13	NA	TRBJ1-2
TGTGCCAGCAGTTTTGACAGTAATGGCTACACCTTC	CASSFDSNGYTF	medium-sized	TRBV12-3/TRBV12-4	12	NA	TRBJ1-2
TGTGCCAGCAGTTTTACGATGGGTTATGGCTACACCTTC	CASSFTMGYGYTF	medium-sized	TRBV12-3/TRBV12-4	13	NA	TRBJ1-2
TGTGCCAGCAGTGACAGTCCCAATGGCTACACCTTC	CASSDSPNGYTF	medium-sized	TRBV12-3/TRBV12-4	12	NA	TRBJ1-2
TGTGCCAGCAGTGGGATTGAACTACCGGGACAGGGTCCCCAGACAGACTATGGCTACACCTTC	CASSGIELPGQGPQTDYGYTF	large	TRBV12-3/TRBV12-4	21	TRBD1	TRBJ1-2
TGTGCCAGCAGTCCGACAGAGGGCTATGGCTACACCTTC	CASSPTEGYGYTF	medium-sized	TRBV12-3/TRBV12-4	13	NA	TRBJ1-2
TGTGCCAGCAGTTTGTGGCAGGAAAACTATGGCTACACCTTC	CASSLWQENYGYTF	medium-sized	TRBV12-3/TRBV12-4	14	NA	TRBJ1-2
TGTGCCAGCAGTGTAGCAGGGCCTAACTATGGCTACACCTTC	CASSVAGPNYGYTF	once	TRBV12-3/TRBV12-4	14	NA	TRBJ1-2
TGTGCCAGCGGCGAGAGAACGCGCTACACCTTC	CASGERTRYTF	NA	TRBV12-3/TRBV12-4	11	NA	TRBJ1-2
TGTGCCAGCAGTTTGTCTGACAGGGCGTATGGCTACACCTTC	CASSLSDRAYGYTF	medium-sized	TRBV12-3/TRBV12-4	14	TRBD1	TRBJ1-2
TGTGCCAGCAGCCCATATCGGGGTGGTGGCGGCTACACCTTC	CASSPYRGGGGYTF	few	TRBV12-3/TRBV12-4	14	NA	TRBJ1-2
TGTGCCAGCAGTTTACGGCAGGGCGGTGGCTACACCTTC	CASSLRQGGGYTF	medium-sized	TRBV12-3/TRBV12-4	13	NA	TRBJ1-2
TGTGCCAGCAGCGATCCGGGACAGGGTTACGGCTACACCTTC	CASSDPGQGYGYTF	medium-sized	TRBV12-3/TRBV12-4	14	TRBD1	TRBJ1-2
TGTGCCAGCAGGCTAACAGGGTTAGGGCGAGGCTACACCTTC	CASRLTGLGRGYTF	medium-sized	TRBV12-3/TRBV12-4	14	NA	TRBJ1-2
TGTGCCAGCAGCTCTTCCCCGGGACAGATTAACTTCTATGGCTACACCTTC	CASSSSPGQINFYGYTF	many	TRBV12-3/TRBV12-4	17	TRBD1	TRBJ1-2
TGTGCCAGCAGTCCTCAAGCCGGGACAGTCGGAGGTTATGGCTACACCTTC	CASSPQAGTVGGYGYTF	medium-sized	TRBV12-3/TRBV12-4	17	TRBD1	TRBJ1-2
TGTGCCAGCAGCCGAGATCCTCCATATGGCTACACCTTC	CASSRDPPYGYTF	many	TRBV12-3/TRBV12-4	13	NA	TRBJ1-2
TGTGCCAGCAGTTTGACAGATATCGGCTATGGCTACACCTTC	CASSLTDIGYGYTF	many	TRBV12-3/TRBV12-4	14	NA	TRBJ1-2
TGTGCCAGCAGTGGGACAGCAACTAACTATGGCTACACCTTC	CASSGTATNYGYTF	medium-sized	TRBV12-3/TRBV12-4	14	TRBD1	TRBJ1-2
TGTGCCAGCAGTTTGTCCGACAGGGCGGCTGGCTACACCTTC	CASSLSDRAAGYTF	medium-sized	TRBV12-3/TRBV12-4	14	TRBD1	TRBJ1-2
TGTGCCAGCAGTTCAAGTCAGCGTGGCTACACCTTC	CASSSSQRGYTF	medium-sized	TRBV12-3/TRBV12-4	12	NA	TRBJ1-2
TGTGCCAGCCGCCCCACTAACTATGGCTACACCTTC	CASRPTNYGYTF	medium-sized	TRBV12-3/TRBV12-4	12	NA	TRBJ1-2
TGTGCCAGCACCAATGCCGGGACAAGTTCTGGCTACACCTTC	CASTNAGTSSGYTF	NA	TRBV12-3/TRBV12-4	14	NA	TRBJ1-2
TGTGCCAGCAGCCGACAGGGGCTCGGCTATGGCTACACCTTC	CASSRQGLGYGYTF	medium-sized	TRBV12-3/TRBV12-4	14	TRBD1	TRBJ1-2
TGTGCCAGCAGTTGGACGAGAGACCTTACCTTAGACTATGGCTACACCTTC	CASSWTRDLTLDYGYTF	medium-sized	TRBV12-3/TRBV12-4	17	NA	TRBJ1-2
TGTGCCAGCAGTCCGATATTGAACTATGGCTACACCTTC	CASSPILNYGYTF	medium-sized	TRBV12-3/TRBV12-4	13	NA	TRBJ1-2
TGTGCCAGCAGTTTGCCGGGACAGCCTAACTATGGCTACACCTTC	CASSLPGQPNYGYTF	medium-sized	TRBV12-3/TRBV12-4	15	TRBD1	TRBJ1-2
TGTGCCAGCAGTTTACCCCAGGGAATCCCCTATGGCTACACCTTC	CASSLPQGIPYGYTF	medium-sized	TRBV12-3/TRBV12-4	15	NA	TRBJ1-2
TGTGCCAGCAGTTTAGGACAGGGATCAGACTATGGCTACACCTTC	CASSLGQGSDYGYTF	medium-sized	TRBV12-3/TRBV12-4	15	TRBD1	TRBJ1-2
TGTGCCAGCACCGGAGACAGATATGGCTACACCTTC	CASTGDRYGYTF	medium-sized	TRBV12-3/TRBV12-4	12	NA	TRBJ1-2
TGTGCCAGCACCTTAAGGACGGGAGCTAACTATGGCTACACCTTC	CASTLRTGANYGYTF	medium-sized	TRBV12-3/TRBV12-4	15	NA	TRBJ1-2
TGTGCCAGCAGCTATGGACAGATGGTCTATGGCTACACCTTC	CASSYGQMVYGYTF	medium-sized	TRBV12-3/TRBV12-4	14	NA	TRBJ1-2
TGTGCCAGCAGTTTAGGGTACAGGGGAAGTGGCTACACCTTC	CASSLGYRGSGYTF	medium-sized	TRBV12-3/TRBV12-4	14	TRBD1	TRBJ1-2
TGTGCCAGCAGTTTAGGACTGCGGAGCTATGGCTACACCTTC	CASSLGLRSYGYTF	NA	TRBV12-3/TRBV12-4	14	NA	TRBJ1-2
TGTGCCAGCAGCCCCTTGACAGGGAATGGCTACACCTTC	CASSPLTGNGYTF	medium-sized	TRBV12-3/TRBV12-4	13	TRBD1	TRBJ1-2
TGTGCCAGCAGTTTATTAGCGGCGGAAGGCTACACCTTC	CASSLLAAEGYTF	NA	TRBV12-3/TRBV12-4	13	NA	TRBJ1-2
TGTGCCAGCACTCGAAGTGGACAGGCTGGCTACACCTTC	CASTRSGQAGYTF	medium-sized	TRBV12-3/TRBV12-4	13	TRBD1	TRBJ1-2